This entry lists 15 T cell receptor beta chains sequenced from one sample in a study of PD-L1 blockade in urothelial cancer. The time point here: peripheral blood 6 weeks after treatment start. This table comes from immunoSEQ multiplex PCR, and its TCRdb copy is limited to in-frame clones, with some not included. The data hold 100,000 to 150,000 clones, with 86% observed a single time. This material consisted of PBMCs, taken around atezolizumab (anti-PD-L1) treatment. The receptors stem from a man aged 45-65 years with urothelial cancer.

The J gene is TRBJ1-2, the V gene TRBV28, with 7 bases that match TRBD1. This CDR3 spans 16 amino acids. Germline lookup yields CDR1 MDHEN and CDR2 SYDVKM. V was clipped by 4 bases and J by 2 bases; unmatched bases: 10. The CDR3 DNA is TGTGCCAGCAGTTCACCGGGACAGCAACCAAACTATGGCTACACCTTC. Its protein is CASSSPGQQPNYGYTF.

The CDR3 spells CASSPGTGATGANVLTF. CDR3 DNA: TGCGCCAGCAGCCCAGGGACAGGGGCGACTGGGGCCAACGTCCTGACTTTC. The chain combines TRBV5-1 with TRBJ2-6, with TRBD1 matching over 10 bases. CDR1 is SGHRS and CDR2 is YFSETQ in the germline V gene. Trimming at V came to 4 bases and at J to 2 bases, leaving 6 bases not matched to a gene. The CDR3 has 17 amino acids.

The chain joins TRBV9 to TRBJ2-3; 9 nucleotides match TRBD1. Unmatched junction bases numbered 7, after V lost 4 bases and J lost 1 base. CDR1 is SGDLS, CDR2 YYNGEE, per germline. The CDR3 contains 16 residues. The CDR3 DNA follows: TGTGCCAGCAGCCCGGGGACAGGGATAGGCACAGATACGCAGTATTTT. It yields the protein CASSPGTGIGTDTQYF.

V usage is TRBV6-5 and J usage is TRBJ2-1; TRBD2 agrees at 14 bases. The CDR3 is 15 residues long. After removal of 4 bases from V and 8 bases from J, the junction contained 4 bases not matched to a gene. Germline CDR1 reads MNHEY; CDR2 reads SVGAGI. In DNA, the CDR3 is TGTGCCAGCAGTTCTTGGACTAGCGGGAGGTATGAGCAGTTCTTC. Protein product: CASSSWTSGRYEQFF.

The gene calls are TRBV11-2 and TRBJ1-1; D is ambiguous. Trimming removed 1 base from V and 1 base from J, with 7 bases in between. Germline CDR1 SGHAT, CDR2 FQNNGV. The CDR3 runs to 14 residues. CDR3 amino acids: CASSLVGGNTEAFF. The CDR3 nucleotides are TGTGCCAGCAGCTTAGTTGGAGGGAACACTGAAGCTTTCTTT.

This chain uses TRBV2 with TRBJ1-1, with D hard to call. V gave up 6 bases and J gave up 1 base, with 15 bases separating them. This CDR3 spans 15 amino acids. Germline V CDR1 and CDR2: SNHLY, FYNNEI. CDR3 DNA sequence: TGTGCCAGCAGGGAAACCTCGGGTCAGAACACTGAAGCTTTCTTT. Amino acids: CASRETSGQNTEAFF.

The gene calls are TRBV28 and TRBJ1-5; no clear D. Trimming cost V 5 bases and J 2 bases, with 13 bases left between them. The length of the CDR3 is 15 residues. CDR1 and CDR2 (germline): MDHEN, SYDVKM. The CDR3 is CASSPQSVRNQPQHF. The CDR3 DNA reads TGTGCCAGCAGTCCCCAGTCCGTCCGCAATCAGCCCCAGCATTTT.

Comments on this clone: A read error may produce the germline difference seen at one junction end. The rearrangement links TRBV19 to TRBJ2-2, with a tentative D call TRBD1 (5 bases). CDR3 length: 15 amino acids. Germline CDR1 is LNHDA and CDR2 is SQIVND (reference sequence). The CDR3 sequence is CASSSRGENIGELFF. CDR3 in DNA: TGTGCCAGTAGCAGTAGGGGCGAAAACATCGGGGAGCTGTTTTTT.

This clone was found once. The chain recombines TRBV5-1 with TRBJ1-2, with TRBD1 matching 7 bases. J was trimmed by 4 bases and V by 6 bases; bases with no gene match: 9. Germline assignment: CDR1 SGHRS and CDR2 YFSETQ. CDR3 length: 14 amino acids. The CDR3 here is CASKLGTDLYGYTF. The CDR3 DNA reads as TGCGCCAGCAAACTCGGGACAGATCTCTATGGCTACACCTTC. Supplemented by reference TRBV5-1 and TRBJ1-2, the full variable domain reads KAGVTQTPRYLIKTRGQQVTLSCSPISGHRSVSWYQQTPGQGLQFLFEYFSETQRNKGNFPGRFSGRQFSNSRSEMNVSTLELGDSALYLCASKLGTDLYGYTFGSGTRLTVV.

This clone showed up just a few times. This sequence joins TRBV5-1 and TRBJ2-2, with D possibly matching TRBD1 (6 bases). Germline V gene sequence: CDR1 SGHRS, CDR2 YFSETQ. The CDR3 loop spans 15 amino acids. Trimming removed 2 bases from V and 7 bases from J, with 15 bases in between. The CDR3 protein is CASSLRTATGGELFF. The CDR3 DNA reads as TGCGCCAGCAGCTTAAGGACAGCAACGGGCGGGGAGCTGTTTTTT.

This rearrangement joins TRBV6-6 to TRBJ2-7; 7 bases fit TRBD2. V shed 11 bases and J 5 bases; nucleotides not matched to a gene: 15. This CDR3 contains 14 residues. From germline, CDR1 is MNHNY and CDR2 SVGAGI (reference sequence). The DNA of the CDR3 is TGTGCCGGGGGTTTGGGCGGGAGTTCCCACGAGCAGTACTTC. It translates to CAGGLGGSSHEQYF.

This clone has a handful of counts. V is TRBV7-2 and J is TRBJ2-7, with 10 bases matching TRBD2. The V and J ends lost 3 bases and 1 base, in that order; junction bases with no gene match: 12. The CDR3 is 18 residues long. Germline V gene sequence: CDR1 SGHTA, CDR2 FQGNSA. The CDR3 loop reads CASSFLVSPSGSSYEQYF. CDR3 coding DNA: TGTGCCAGCAGCTTTTTGGTATCGCCTAGCGGGAGTTCCTACGAGCAGTACTTC. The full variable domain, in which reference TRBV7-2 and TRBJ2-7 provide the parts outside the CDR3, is GAGVSQSPSNKVTEKGKDVELRCDPISGHTALYWYRQSLGQGLEFLIYFQGNSAPDKSGLPSDRFSAERTGGSVSTLTIQRTQQEDSAVYLCASSFLVSPSGSSYEQYFGPGTRLTVT.

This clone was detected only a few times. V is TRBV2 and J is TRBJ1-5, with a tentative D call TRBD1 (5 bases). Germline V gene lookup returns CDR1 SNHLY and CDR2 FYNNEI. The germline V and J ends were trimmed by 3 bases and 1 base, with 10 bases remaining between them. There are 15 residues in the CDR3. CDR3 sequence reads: CASSDQGGSNQPQHF. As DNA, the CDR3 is TGTGCCAGCAGTGACCAGGGAGGGAGCAATCAGCCCCAGCATTTT.

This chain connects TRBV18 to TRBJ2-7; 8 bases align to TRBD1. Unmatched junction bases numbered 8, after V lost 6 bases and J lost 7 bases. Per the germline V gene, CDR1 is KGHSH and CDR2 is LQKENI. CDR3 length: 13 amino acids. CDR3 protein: CASSPQGAGEQYF. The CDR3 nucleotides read TGTGCCAGCTCTCCCCAGGGGGCTGGTGAGCAGTACTTC. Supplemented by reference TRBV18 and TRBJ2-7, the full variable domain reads NAGVMQNPRHLVRRRGQEARLRCSPMKGHSHVYWYRQLPEEGLKFMVYLQKENIIDESGMPKERFSAEFPKEGPSILRIQQVVRGDSAAYFCASSPQGAGEQYFGPGTRLTVT.

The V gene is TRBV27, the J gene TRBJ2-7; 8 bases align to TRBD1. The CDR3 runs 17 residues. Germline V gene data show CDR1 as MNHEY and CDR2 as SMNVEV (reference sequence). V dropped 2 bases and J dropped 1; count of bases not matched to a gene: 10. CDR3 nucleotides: TGTGCCAGCAGTTTAGTGGCAGGGGGCTTAAGATCCTACGAGCAGTACTTC. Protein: CASSLVAGGLRSYEQYF.